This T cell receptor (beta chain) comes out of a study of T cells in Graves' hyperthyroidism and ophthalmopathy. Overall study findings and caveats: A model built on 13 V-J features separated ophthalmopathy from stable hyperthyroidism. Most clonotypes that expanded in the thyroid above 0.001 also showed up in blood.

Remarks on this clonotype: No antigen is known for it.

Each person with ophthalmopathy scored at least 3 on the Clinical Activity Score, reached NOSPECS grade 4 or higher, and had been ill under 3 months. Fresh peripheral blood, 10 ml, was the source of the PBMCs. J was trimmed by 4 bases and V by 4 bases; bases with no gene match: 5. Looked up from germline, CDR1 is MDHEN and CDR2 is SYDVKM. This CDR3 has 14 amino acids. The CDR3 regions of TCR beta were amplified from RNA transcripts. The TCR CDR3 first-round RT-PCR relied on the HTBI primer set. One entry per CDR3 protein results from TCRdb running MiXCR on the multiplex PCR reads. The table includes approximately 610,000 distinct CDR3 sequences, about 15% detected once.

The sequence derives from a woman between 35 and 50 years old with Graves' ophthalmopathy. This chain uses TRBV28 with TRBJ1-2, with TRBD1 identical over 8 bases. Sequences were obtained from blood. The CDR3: CASSYRGESYGYTF. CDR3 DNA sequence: TGTGCCAGCAGTTACAGGGGGGAGAGCTATGGCTACACCTTC.